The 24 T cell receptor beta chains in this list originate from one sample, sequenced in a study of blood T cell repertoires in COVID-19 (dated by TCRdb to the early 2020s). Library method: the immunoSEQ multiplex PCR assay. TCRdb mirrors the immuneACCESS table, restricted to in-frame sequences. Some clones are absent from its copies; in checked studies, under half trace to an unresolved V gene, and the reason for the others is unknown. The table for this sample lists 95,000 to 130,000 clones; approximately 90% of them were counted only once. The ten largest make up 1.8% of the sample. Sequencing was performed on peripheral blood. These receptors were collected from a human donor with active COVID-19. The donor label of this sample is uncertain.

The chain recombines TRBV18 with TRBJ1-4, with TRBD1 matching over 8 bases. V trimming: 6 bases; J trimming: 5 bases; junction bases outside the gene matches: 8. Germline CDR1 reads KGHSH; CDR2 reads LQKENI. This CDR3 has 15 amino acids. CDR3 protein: CASSPNRGDNEKLFF. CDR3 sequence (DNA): TGTGCCAGCTCGCCGAACAGGGGGGACAATGAAAAACTGTTTTTT.

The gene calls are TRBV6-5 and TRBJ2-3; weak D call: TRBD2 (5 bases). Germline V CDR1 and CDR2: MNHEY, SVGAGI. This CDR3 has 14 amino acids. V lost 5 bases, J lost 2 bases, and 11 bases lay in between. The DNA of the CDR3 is TGTGCCAGCAGTACGACGGGGTTCACAGATACGCAGTATTTT. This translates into CASSTTGFTDTQYF.

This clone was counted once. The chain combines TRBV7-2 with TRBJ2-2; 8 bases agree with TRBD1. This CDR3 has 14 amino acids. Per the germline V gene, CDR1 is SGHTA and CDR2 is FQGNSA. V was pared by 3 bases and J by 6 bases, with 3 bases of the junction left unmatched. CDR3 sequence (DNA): TGTGCCAGCAGCTTCAGGGGGCGCGCCGGGGAGCTGTTTTTT. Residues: CASSFRGRAGELFF.

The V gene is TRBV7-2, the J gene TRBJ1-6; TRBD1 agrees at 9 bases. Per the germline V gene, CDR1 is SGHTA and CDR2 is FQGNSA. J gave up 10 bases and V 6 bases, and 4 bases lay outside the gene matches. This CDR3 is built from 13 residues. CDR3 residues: CASRDRGESPLHF. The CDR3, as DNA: TGTGCCAGCAGGGACAGGGGTGAATCACCCCTCCACTTT.

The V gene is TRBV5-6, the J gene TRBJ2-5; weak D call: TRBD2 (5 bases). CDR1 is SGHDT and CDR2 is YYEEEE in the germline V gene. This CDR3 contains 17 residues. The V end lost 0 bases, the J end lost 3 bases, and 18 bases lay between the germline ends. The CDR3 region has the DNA TGTGCCAGCAGCTTGGGTTGGGGAGAACCTGGAGAAGAGACCCAGTACTTC. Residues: CASSLGWGEPGEETQYF.

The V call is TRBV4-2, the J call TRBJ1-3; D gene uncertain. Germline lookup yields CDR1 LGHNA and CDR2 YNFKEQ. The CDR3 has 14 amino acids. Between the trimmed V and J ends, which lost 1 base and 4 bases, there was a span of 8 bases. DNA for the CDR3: TGTGCCAGCAGCCAAGGACCGACAGGAAACACCATATATTTT. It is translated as CASSQGPTGNTIYF.

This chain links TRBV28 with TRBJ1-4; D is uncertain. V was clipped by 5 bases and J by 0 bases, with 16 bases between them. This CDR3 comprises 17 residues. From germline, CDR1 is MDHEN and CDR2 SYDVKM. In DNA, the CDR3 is TGTGCCAGCAGTACCTCCTATGACACTGCAACTAATGAAAAACTGTTTTTT. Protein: CASSTSYDTATNEKLFF.

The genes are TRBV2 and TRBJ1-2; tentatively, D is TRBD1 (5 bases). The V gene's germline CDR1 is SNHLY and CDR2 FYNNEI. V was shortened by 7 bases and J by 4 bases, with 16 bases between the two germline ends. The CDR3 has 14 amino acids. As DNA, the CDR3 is TGTGCCAGCAAGGGCGGGGCTCGGGGCTATGGCTACACCTTC. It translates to CASKGGARGYGYTF.

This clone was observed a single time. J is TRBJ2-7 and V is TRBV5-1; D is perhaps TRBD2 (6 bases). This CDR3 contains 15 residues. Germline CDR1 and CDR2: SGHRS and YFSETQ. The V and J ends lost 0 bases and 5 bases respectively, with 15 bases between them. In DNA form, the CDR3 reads TGCGCCAGCAGCTTGGCCGCGGGGAGCAGCAACGAGCAGTACTTC. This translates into CASSLAAGSSNEQYF.

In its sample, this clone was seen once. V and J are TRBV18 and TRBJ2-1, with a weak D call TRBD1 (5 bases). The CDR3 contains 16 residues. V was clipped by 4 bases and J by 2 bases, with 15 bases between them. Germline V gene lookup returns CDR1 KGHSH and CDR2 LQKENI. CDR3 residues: CASSLSRQNTYNEQFF. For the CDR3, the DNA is TGTGCCAGCTCACTTTCTAGACAGAACACCTACAATGAGCAGTTCTTC.

The CDR3 loop reads CASSEASGTGITYNSPLHF. In DNA form, the CDR3 reads TGTGCCAGCAGTGAAGCCTCCGGGACAGGGATAACCTATAATTCACCCCTCCACTTT. V is TRBV6-1 and J is TRBJ1-6; 9 bases match TRBD1. CDR1 and CDR2 (germline): MNHNS, SASEGT. The CDR3 length is 19 residues. J lost 2 bases, V lost 0 bases, and 8 bases had no gene match.

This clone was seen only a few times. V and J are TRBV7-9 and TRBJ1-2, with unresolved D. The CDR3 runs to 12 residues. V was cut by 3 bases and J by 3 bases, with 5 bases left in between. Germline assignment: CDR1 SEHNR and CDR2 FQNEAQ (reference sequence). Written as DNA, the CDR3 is TGTGCCAGCAGCTTGCAGGACTATGGCTACACCTTC. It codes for CASSLQDYGYTF.

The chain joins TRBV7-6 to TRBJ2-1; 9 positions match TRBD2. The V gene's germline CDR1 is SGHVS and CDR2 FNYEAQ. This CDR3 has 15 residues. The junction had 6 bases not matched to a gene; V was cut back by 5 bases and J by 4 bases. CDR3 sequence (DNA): TGTGCCAGCAGCCTTAGCGGGGGCGAATACAATGAGCAGTTCTTC. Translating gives CASSLSGGEYNEQFF.

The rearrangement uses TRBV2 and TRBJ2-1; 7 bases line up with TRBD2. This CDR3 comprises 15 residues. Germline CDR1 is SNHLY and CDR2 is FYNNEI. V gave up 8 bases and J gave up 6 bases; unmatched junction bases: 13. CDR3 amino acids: CASLGGTRRANEQFF. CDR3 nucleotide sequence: TGTGCCAGCCTGGGGGGGACGCGTCGGGCCAATGAGCAGTTCTTC.

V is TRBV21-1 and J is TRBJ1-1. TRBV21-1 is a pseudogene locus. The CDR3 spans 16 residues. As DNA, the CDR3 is TGTGCCAGCAGCAAAGCTTTCGGGATCCCGAACACTGAAGCTTTCTTT. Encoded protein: CASSKAFGIPNTEAFF.

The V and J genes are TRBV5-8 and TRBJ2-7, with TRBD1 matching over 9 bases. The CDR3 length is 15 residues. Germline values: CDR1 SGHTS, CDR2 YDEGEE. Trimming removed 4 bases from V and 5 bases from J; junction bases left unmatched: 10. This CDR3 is CASSQSTGTGNEQYF. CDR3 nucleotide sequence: TGTGCCAGCAGCCAAAGTACCGGGACAGGGAACGAGCAGTACTTC.

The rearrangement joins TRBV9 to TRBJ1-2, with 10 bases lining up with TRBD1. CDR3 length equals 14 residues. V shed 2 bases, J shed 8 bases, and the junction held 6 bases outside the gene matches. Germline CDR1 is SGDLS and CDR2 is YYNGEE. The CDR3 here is CASSVLGTGVGYTF. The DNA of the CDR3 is TGTGCCAGCAGCGTTCTCGGGACAGGGGTGGGCTACACCTTC.

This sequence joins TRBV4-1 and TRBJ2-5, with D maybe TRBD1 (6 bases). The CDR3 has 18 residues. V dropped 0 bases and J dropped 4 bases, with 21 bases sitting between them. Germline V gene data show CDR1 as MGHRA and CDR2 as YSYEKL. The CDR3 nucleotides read TGCGCCAGCAGCCAAGATTTAACCCCAGGGGCGCTGGGAGAGACCCAGTACTTC. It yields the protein CASSQDLTPGALGETQYF.

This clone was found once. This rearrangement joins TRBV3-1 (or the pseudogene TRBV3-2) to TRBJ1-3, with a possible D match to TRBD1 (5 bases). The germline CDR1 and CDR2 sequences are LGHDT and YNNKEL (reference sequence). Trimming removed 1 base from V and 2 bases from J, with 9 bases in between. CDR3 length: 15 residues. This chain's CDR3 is CASSQVRRAGNTIYF. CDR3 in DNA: TGTGCCAGCAGCCAAGTCCGCAGGGCTGGAAACACCATATATTTT.

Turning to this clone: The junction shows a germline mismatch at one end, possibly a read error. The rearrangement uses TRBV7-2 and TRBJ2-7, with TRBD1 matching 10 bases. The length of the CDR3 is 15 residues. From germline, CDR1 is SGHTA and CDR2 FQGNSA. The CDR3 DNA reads TGTGCCAGCAACTTAGACAGGGGGCTCGGTTACGAGCAGTACTTC. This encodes CASNLDRGLGYEQYF.

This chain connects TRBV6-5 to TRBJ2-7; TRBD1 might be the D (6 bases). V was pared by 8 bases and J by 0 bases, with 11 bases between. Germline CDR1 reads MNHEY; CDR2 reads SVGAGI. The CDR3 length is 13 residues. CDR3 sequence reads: CASGAGVSYEQYF. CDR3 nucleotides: TGTGCCAGCGGGGCAGGGGTCTCCTACGAGCAGTACTTC.

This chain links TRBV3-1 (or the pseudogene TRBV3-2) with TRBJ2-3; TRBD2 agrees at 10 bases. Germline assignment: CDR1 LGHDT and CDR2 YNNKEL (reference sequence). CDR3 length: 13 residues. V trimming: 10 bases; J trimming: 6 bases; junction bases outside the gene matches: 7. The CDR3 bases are TGTGCCACAGCGGGGGGGCCCGCCGATACGCAGTATTTT. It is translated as CATAGGPADTQYF.

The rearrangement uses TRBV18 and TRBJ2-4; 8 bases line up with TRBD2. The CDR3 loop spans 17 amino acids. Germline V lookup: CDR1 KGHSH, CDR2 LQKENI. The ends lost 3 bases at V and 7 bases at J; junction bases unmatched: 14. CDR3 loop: CASSPVPGGHNGNIQYF. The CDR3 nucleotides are TGTGCCAGCTCACCCGTTCCGGGGGGGCACAACGGGAACATTCAGTACTTC.

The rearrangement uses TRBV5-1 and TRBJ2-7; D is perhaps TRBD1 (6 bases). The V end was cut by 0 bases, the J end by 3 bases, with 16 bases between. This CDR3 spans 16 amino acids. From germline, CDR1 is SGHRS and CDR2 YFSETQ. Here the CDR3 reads CASSLGGGGRGYEQYF. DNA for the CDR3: TGCGCCAGCAGCTTGGGAGGTGGTGGCAGGGGCTACGAGCAGTACTTC.